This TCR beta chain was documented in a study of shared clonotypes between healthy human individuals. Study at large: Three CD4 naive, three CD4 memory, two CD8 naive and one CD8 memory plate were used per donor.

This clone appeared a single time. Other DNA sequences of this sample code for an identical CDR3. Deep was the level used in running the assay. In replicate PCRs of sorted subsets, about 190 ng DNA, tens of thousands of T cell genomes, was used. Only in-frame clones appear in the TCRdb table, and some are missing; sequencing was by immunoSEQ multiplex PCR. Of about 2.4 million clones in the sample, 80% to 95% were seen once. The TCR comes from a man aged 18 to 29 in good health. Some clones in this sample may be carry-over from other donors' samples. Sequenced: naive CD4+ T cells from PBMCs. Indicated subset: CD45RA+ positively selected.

The CDR3, as DNA: TGCGCCAGCAGCCTTACAGGGGGCACTGAAGCTTTCTTT. Protein product: CASSLTGGTEAFF. The J gene is TRBJ1-1, the V gene TRBV5-1; 8 nucleotides match TRBD1. Germline CDR1 SGHRS, CDR2 YFSETQ. V trimming: 4 bases; J trimming: 4 bases; junction bases outside the gene matches: 3. This CDR3 has 13 amino acids.